Shown below are 29 T cell receptor beta chains from a single sample sequenced in a study of identical twins. Using its own MiXCR run on the 5' RACE reads, TCRdb lists one record per CDR3 protein. Among about 730,000 distinct CDR3 sequences listed, 21% were seen once. The same specimen was also included in a second study, on T cells expressing NK-cell markers.

The sample taken for sequencing was PBMCs. Receptor source: a woman between 18 and 29 years old in good health.

V usage is TRBV5-5 and J usage is TRBJ2-7, with TRBD1 matching over 8 bases. This CDR3 comprises 14 residues. With V trimmed by 4 bases and J by 5 bases, 8 bases remained unmatched. The V gene's germline CDR1 is SGHKS and CDR2 YYEKEE (reference sequence). CDR3 DNA sequence: TGTGCCAGCAGCCACAGGACAGGGTCCCACGAGCAGTACTTC. Translated, it gives CASSHRTGSHEQYF.

The sample holds a few counts of this clonotype. The rearrangement joins TRBV29-1 to TRBJ2-2; D remains ambiguous. Trimming left V 7 bases short and J 0 bases short, with 9 bases between. Germline loops: CDR1 SQVTM, CDR2 ANQGSEA. The CDR3 sequence is 13 residues long. Written as DNA, the CDR3 is TGCAGCGGAGCATCCGCGAACACCGGGGAGCTGTTTTTT. Protein sequence: CSGASANTGELFF.

Only a few counts were recorded for this clonotype. This sequence joins TRBV9 and TRBJ2-2; the match to TRBD2 covers 8 bases. V shed 0 bases, J shed 5 bases, and the junction held 3 bases outside the gene matches. Germline values: CDR1 SGDLS, CDR2 YYNGEE. The CDR3 has 15 residues. The CDR3 loop reads CASSVAGTRTGELFF. The CDR3 DNA reads as TGTGCCAGCAGCGTAGCAGGGACTAGGACCGGGGAGCTGTTTTTT.

The rearrangement links TRBV27 to TRBJ1-2; D possibly corresponds to TRBD1 (6 bases). The CDR3 has 14 amino acids. The V gene's germline CDR1 is MNHEY and CDR2 SMNVEV (reference sequence). The V and J ends lost 8 bases and 6 bases respectively, with 19 bases between them. The CDR3 is CASAPRGTRNGYTF. DNA for the CDR3: TGTGCCAGCGCGCCGAGGGGGACGAGGAATGGCTACACCTTC.

This clonotype was detected only a few times. The chain has TRBV27 and TRBJ2-2; D not resolved. The CDR3 has 17 amino acids. Trimming removed 5 bases at V and 7 bases at J, with 23 bases between. Looked up from germline, CDR1 is MNHEY and CDR2 is SMNVEV (reference sequence). CDR3 nucleotide sequence: TGTGCCAGCAGTCTACTGCAGTATAGGCGTCGGATCGGGGAGCTGTTTTTT. Translating gives CASSLLQYRRRIGELFF.

This clonotype occurred a few times. This chain uses TRBV6-1 with TRBJ2-7; 13 bases map to TRBD2. Germline V lookup: CDR1 MNHNS, CDR2 SASEGT. The V gene end was trimmed by 2 bases and the J gene end by 4 bases; junction bases not matched to a gene: 11. The CDR3 contains 18 residues. The CDR3 DNA reads as TGTGCCAGCAGTGAATTAAGGACTAGCGGGGGAATAATATACGAGCAGTACTTC. Encoded protein: CASSELRTSGGIIYEQYF.

This clonotype came up a few times. This sequence joins TRBV20-1 and TRBJ2-1, with D hard to call. CDR1 is DFQATT and CDR2 is SNEGSKA in the germline V gene (reference sequence). This CDR3 is 10 amino acids long. V lost 7 bases, J lost 6 bases, and 7 bases lay in between. In DNA, the CDR3 is TGCAGTGGGTGGGGCAATGAGCAGTTCTTC. Translation: CSGWGNEQFF.

This chain uses TRBV20-1 with TRBJ2-7; TRBD2 aligns across 7 bases. Germline CDR1 reads DFQATT; CDR2 reads SNEGSKA (reference sequence). This CDR3 contains 12 residues. J gave up 3 bases and V 4 bases, and 3 bases lay outside the gene matches. DNA of the CDR3: TGCAGTGCTAAATCGGGGGGCTACGAGCAGTACTTC. It yields the protein CSAKSGGYEQYF.

In this sample, this clonotype turned up a few times. This sequence joins TRBV12-3 or TRBV12-4 and TRBJ1-5; D unclear. There are 12 residues in the CDR3. V was trimmed by 3 bases and J by 7 bases, leaving 7 bases between them. The CDR3 DNA reads as TGTGCCAGCAGTTTTCTGAGGCAGCCCCAGCATTTT. Amino acids: CASSFLRQPQHF.

This clonotype has more than one count but fewer than ten. The chain links TRBV12-3 or TRBV12-4 to TRBJ2-2; 7 bases line up with TRBD2. With V trimmed by 3 bases and J by 6 bases, 7 bases remained unmatched. There are 15 residues in the CDR3. CDR3 region: CASSFGAGAPGELFF. The CDR3 nucleotides are TGTGCCAGCAGTTTCGGTGCGGGAGCCCCCGGGGAGCTGTTTTTT.

The chain links TRBV7-6 to TRBJ2-7; 7 positions agree with TRBD1. V gave up 4 bases and J gave up 0 bases; unmatched junction bases: 6. CDR1 and CDR2 (germline): SGHVS, FNYEAQ. The CDR3 spans 15 residues. This CDR3 is CASSSHRGSSYEQYF. In nucleotides, the CDR3 is TGTGCCAGCAGCTCCCACAGGGGCAGCTCCTACGAGCAGTACTTC. The whole variable domain, remainder taken from reference TRBV7-6 and TRBJ2-7, is GAGVSQSPRYKVTKRGQDVALRCDPISGHVSLYWYRQALGQGPEFLTYFNYEAQQDKSGLPNDRFSAERPEGSISTLTIQRTEQRDSAMYRCASSSHRGSSYEQYFGPGTRLTVT.

This clonotype was recorded at least ten times. The chain has TRBV5-1 and TRBJ2-1; tentative D call: TRBD1 (5 bases). Germline CDR1 SGHRS, CDR2 YFSETQ. Trimming cost V 2 bases and J 9 bases, with 9 bases left between them. The CDR3 runs 12 residues. CDR3 in amino acids: CASSFQGGEQFF. The CDR3, as DNA: TGCGCCAGCAGCTTTCAGGGTGGTGAGCAGTTCTTC.

This chain connects TRBV29-1 to TRBJ1-2; 7 bases are a match to TRBD1. The trim removed 3 bases at V and 8 bases at J, leaving 9 bases unmatched. The length of the CDR3 is 13 residues. The germline gives CDR1 SQVTM, CDR2 ANQGSEA. The CDR3 nucleotides are TGCAGCGTTGAGCAGGGACAGTGGAGGGGCTACACCTTC. Its translation: CSVEQGQWRGYTF.

The V and J genes are TRBV7-6 and TRBJ2-7, with D possibly called TRBD1 or TRBD2 (5 bases each). Germline assignment: CDR1 SGHVS and CDR2 FNYEAQ. The CDR3 consists of 12 residues. The V end was cut by 0 bases, the J end by 9 bases, with 9 bases between. In DNA form, the CDR3 reads TGTGCCAGCAGCTTAGCGGGGGAAGGGCAGTACTTC. Amino acid sequence: CASSLAGEGQYF.

This clonotype was picked up many times. The chain is built from TRBV3-1 and TRBJ1-3; weak D call: TRBD1 (5 bases). V lost 4 bases and J 0 bases, leaving 16 bases between the germline ends. The CDR3 consists of 17 residues. CDR1 and CDR2 from the germline V gene are LGHDT and YNNKEL (reference sequence). The CDR3 DNA sequence: TGTGCCAGCAGCCGGGGGAGACACTCTCGCTCTGGAAACACCATATATTTT. It codes for CASSRGRHSRSGNTIYF.

This chain links TRBV4-3 with TRBJ2-7; D is unclear. The CDR3 has 15 amino acids. The V end was cut by 0 bases, the J end by 0 bases, with 9 bases between. Germline V gene sequence: CDR1 LGHNA, CDR2 YSLEER. CDR3 residues: CASSQEWGFSYEQYF. CDR3 bases: TGCGCCAGCAGCCAAGAGTGGGGATTCTCCTACGAGCAGTACTTC.

The chain uses TRBV5-1 and TRBJ2-1; 12 positions agree with TRBD2. The CDR3 is 15 amino acids. The ends lost 4 bases at V and 9 bases at J; junction bases unmatched: 8. Germline V CDR1 and CDR2: SGHRS, YFSETQ. CDR3 region: CASSETSGSLREQFF. The CDR3 region has the DNA TGCGCCAGCAGCGAGACTAGCGGGAGCCTTCGTGAGCAGTTCTTC. The full variable domain, completed using reference TRBV5-1 and TRBJ2-1, is KAGVTQTPRYLIKTRGQQVTLSCSPISGHRSVSWYQQTPGQGLQFLFEYFSETQRNKGNFPGRFSGRQFSNSRSEMNVSTLELGDSALYLCASSETSGSLREQFFGPGTRLTVL.

This clonotype was seen a few times. CDR3 sequence: CASSPRLLVEQYF. The CDR3 DNA follows: TGTGCCAGCAGCCCCAGACTACTTGTGGAGCAGTACTTC. J is TRBJ2-7 and V is TRBV11-2; a possible D gene is TRBD2 (5 bases). Per germline, CDR1 SGHAT and CDR2 FQNNGV. The CDR3 covers 13 residues. The V gene lost 5 bases and the J gene lost 7 bases, with 15 bases spanning the gap.

This clonotype occurred many times. CDR3 coding DNA: TGCAGTGCTACCCGAGGAGGCGGCGGGTATGGCTACACCTTC. Translation gives CSATRGGGGYGYTF. The V call is TRBV20-1, the J call TRBJ1-2; D unclear. Germline V gives CDR1 DFQATT, CDR2 SNEGSKA (reference sequence). V was cut by 4 bases and J by 5 bases, with 17 bases left in between. The CDR3 is made up of 14 amino acids.

This clonotype was counted ten times or more. The rearrangement joins TRBV5-6 to TRBJ2-7; D uncertain. The germline CDR1 and CDR2 sequences are SGHDT and YYEEEE. The V end was cut by 4 bases, the J end by 3 bases, with 8 bases between. The CDR3 is 12 amino acids. The CDR3 protein is CASSRVSYEQYF. CDR3 nucleotide sequence: TGTGCCAGCAGCCGAGTAAGCTACGAGCAGTACTTC.

The chain is built from TRBV6-5 and TRBJ1-2; D is unresolved. V lost 0 bases and J lost 3, with 5 bases in between. Per germline, CDR1 MNHEY and CDR2 SVGAGI. The CDR3 runs to 13 residues. The CDR3 DNA is TGTGCCAGCAGTTACTCATGGGACTATGGCTACACCTTC. Its protein product is CASSYSWDYGYTF.

This sequence joins TRBV7-2 and TRBJ1-1, with 7 positions matching TRBD1. CDR3 length: 13 residues. Per germline, CDR1 SGHTA and CDR2 FQGNSA. The trim removed 11 bases at V and 1 base at J, leaving 7 bases unmatched. The DNA of the CDR3 is TGTGCCGGGGGACAGTTGGCGAACACTGAAGCTTTCTTT. This gives the protein CAGGQLANTEAFF.

This clonotype was recorded a few times. V is TRBV6-1 and J is TRBJ2-3, with 7 bases identical to TRBD1. V dropped 0 bases and J dropped 3; count of bases not matched to a gene: 9. The CDR3 length is 17 residues. Germline V lookup: CDR1 MNHNS, CDR2 SASEGT. This CDR3 reads CASSEAGQGERTDTQYF. Here the CDR3 DNA reads TGTGCCAGCAGTGAAGCGGGCCAGGGGGAGAGGACAGATACGCAGTATTTT.

This chain connects TRBV5-1 to TRBJ2-7; D ambiguous. This CDR3 spans 13 amino acids. Germline CDR1 reads SGHRS; CDR2 reads YFSETQ. V was shortened by 0 bases and J by 5 bases, with 9 bases between the two germline ends. The CDR3 DNA follows: TGCGCCAGCAGCTTGGGTTATTTGGACGAGCAGTACTTC. Protein sequence: CASSLGYLDEQYF.

This clonotype has a handful of counts. This chain uses TRBV5-6 with TRBJ1-1, with D perhaps matching TRBD1 (5 bases). V was pared by 7 bases and J by 5 bases, with 15 bases between. This CDR3 has 13 amino acids. Germline CDR1 reads SGHDT; CDR2 reads YYEEEE. CDR3 protein: CASYIGAGTEAFF. In nucleotides, the CDR3 is TGTGCCAGCTACATCGGGGCGGGTACTGAAGCTTTCTTT.

The chain recombines TRBV29-1 with TRBJ2-7, with D uncertain. Deletions cut 7 bases from V and 5 bases from J, with 3 bases between. Germline V gene lookup returns CDR1 SQVTM and CDR2 ANQGSEA. This CDR3 is built from 8 residues. In DNA, the CDR3 is TGCAGCGCGGACGAGCAGTACTTC. It encodes CSADEQYF.

This clonotype showed up just a few times. The chain has TRBV10-3 and TRBJ2-7; tentatively, D is TRBD1 (6 bases). The germline V gene encodes CDR1 ENHRY and CDR2 SYGVKD. The CDR3 covers 14 residues. V was trimmed by 3 bases and J by 1 base, leaving 10 bases between them. The CDR3 protein is CAISEQGKSYEQYF. In nucleotides, the CDR3 is TGTGCCATCAGTGAACAGGGCAAATCCTACGAGCAGTACTTC.

At least ten counts were recorded for this clonotype. DNA of the CDR3: TGTGCCAGCAGCTGGACAGGCGGCTCCTACAATGAGCAGTTCTTC. The encoded protein is CASSWTGGSYNEQFF. The rearrangement joins TRBV13 to TRBJ2-1, with 7 bases fitting TRBD1. CDR1 is PRHDT and CDR2 is FYEKMQ in the germline V gene (reference sequence). Trimming removed 4 bases from V and 0 bases from J; junction bases left unmatched: 3. The CDR3 length is 15 residues.

This clonotype has only a few counts. The chain is built from TRBV2 and TRBJ2-5, with TRBD2 as a possible D gene (6 bases). The CDR3 has 15 residues. Germline V gene lookup returns CDR1 SNHLY and CDR2 FYNNEI. V was clipped by 0 bases and J by 2 bases, with 10 bases between them. The CDR3 bases are TGTGCCAGCAGTGAAGCACCTGGGGGGCAAGAGACCCAGTACTTC. It is translated as CASSEAPGGQETQYF.